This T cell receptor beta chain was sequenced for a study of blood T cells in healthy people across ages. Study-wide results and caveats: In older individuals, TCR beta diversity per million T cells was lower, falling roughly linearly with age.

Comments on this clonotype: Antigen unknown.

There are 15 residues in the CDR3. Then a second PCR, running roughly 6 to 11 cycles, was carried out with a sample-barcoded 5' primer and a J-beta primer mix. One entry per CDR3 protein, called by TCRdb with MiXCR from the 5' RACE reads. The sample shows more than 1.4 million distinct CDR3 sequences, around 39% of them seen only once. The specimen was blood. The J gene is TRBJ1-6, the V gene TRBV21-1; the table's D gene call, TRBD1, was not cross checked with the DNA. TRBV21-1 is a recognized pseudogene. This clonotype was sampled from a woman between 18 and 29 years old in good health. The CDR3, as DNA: TGTGCCAGCAGCGCCGGAGGACAGAGAAATTCACCCCTCCACTTT. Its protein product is CASSAGGQRNSPLHF.